This T cell receptor (beta chain) originates from a study of liver allograft versus peripheral blood T cells. For the study at large: Repertoires of T cell receptors in transplanted livers were compared with recipients' peripheral blood repertoires.

The CDR3 is 17 residues long. V dropped 3 bases and J dropped 6; count of bases not matched to a gene: 14. Per germline, CDR1 SGDLS and CDR2 YYNGEE. TCRdb re-called the reads through MiXCR, storing one row per CDR3 protein. The sample contains 5,500 to 7,500 distinct CDR3 sequences, approximately 15% of which appear only once. The TCR sequence derives from a human patient who had a liver transplant. Some T cells may be graft donor cells. The chain couples TRBV9 to TRBJ2-2; 7 bases fit TRBD2. In DNA form, the CDR3 reads TGTGCCAGCAGCGGCACAGTGGGGGGGTCGATTGCCGGGGAGCTGTTTTTT. Translating gives CASSGTVGGSIAGELFF.